A selection of T cell receptor beta chains follows, all from one sample in a study of lung T cells in sarcoidosis with Löfgren's syndrome. TCRdb re-called the reads through MiXCR, storing one row per CDR3 protein. The profile shows fewer than 25,000 distinct CDR3 sequences, roughly a fifth of them singletons. Sequencing was done on a sample of CD4+ T cells from bronchoalveolar lavage. These receptors all come from a human donor with sarcoidosis (Löfgren's syndrome or another form), or a control subject (not recorded which). The CDR3 runs from the conserved cysteine through the conserved F or W.

j_call: TRBJ1-2
v_call: TRBV6-2/TRBV6-3
cdr3_aa: CASRSKHNYGYTF

j_call: TRBJ1-2
v_call: TRBV20-1
cdr3_aa: CSATGSGYGYTF

j_call: TRBJ2-5
v_call: TRBV11-2
cdr3_aa: CASSLGGTGQETQYF

j_call: TRBJ1-5
v_call: TRBV20-1
cdr3_aa: CSARVGSGSGNQPQHF

j_call: TRBJ2-5
v_call: TRBV7-2
cdr3_aa: CASSFAPGTGTQYF

j_call: TRBJ2-2
v_call: TRBV5-4
cdr3_aa: CASSREREAGELFF

j_call: TRBJ2-7
v_call: TRBV15
cdr3_aa: CATSRSGPSYEQYF

j_call: TRBJ1-1
v_call: TRBV6-2/TRBV6-3
cdr3_aa: CASSLIRSGTGGSKAFF

j_call: TRBJ2-7
v_call: TRBV6-1
cdr3_aa: CASSQGVDEQYF

j_call: TRBJ2-3
v_call: TRBV11-3
cdr3_aa: CASSPGTSGSDTQYF

j_call: TRBJ2-1
v_call: TRBV20-1
cdr3_aa: CSARLREGTFF

j_call: TRBJ1-5
v_call: TRBV27
cdr3_aa: CASSTLGWNQPQHF

j_call: TRBJ2-3
v_call: TRBV4-3
cdr3_aa: CASSQETPDGADTQYF

j_call: TRBJ2-1
v_call: TRBV12-3/TRBV12-4
cdr3_aa: CASSLSLGYNEQFF

j_call: TRBJ2-7
v_call: TRBV6-6
cdr3_aa: CASSYIQPTYEQYF

j_call: TRBJ1-1
v_call: TRBV18
cdr3_aa: CASSSSGQPVMNTEAFF

j_call: TRBJ2-3
v_call: TRBV28
cdr3_aa: CASGFTRTDTQYF

j_call: TRBJ1-4
v_call: TRBV18
cdr3_aa: CASSPGRGTNEKLFF

j_call: TRBJ1-2
v_call: TRBV28
cdr3_aa: CASSFRDRRGYTF

j_call: TRBJ2-1
v_call: TRBV3-1
cdr3_aa: CASSHGTHNEQFF

j_call: TRBJ2-7
v_call: TRBV29-1
cdr3_aa: CSVLSRWTSGGYEQYF

j_call: TRBJ2-2
v_call: TRBV6-2/TRBV6-3
cdr3_aa: CASSYRFQYTSNTGELFF

j_call: TRBJ1-4
v_call: TRBV18
cdr3_aa: CASSPPTEKLFF

j_call: TRBJ2-7
v_call: TRBV5-8
cdr3_aa: CASSLSRVDEQYF

j_call: TRBJ2-1
v_call: TRBV7-8
cdr3_aa: CASSQDRAGEQFF

j_call: TRBJ2-3
v_call: TRBV3-1
cdr3_aa: CASSSLAASTDTQYF

j_call: TRBJ2-1
v_call: TRBV20-1
cdr3_aa: CSARDLGTSVYNEQFF

j_call: TRBJ2-2
v_call: TRBV7-9
cdr3_aa: CASSLGGGDTGELFF

j_call: TRBJ2-7
v_call: TRBV7-2
cdr3_aa: CASSLASQGRYYEQYF

j_call: TRBJ2-1
v_call: TRBV14
cdr3_aa: CARSSLLGSEQFF

j_call: TRBJ2-5
v_call: TRBV20-1
cdr3_aa: CSARESGVETQYF

j_call: TRBJ1-5
v_call: TRBV20-1
cdr3_aa: CSARDRRTGGNQPQHF

j_call: TRBJ2-3
v_call: TRBV19
cdr3_aa: CASSITEDTQYF

j_call: TRBJ2-2
v_call: TRBV28
cdr3_aa: CASIRTSNTGELFF

j_call: TRBJ2-5
v_call: TRBV6-1
cdr3_aa: CASNRQPQGTQYF

j_call: TRBJ1-3
v_call: TRBV3-1
cdr3_aa: CASTQRGVSGNTIYF

j_call: TRBJ1-1
v_call: TRBV28
cdr3_aa: CASSTRGQGAAEAFF

j_call: TRBJ2-7
v_call: TRBV4-3
cdr3_aa: CASSARLASYEQYF

j_call: TRBJ1-3
v_call: TRBV10-3
cdr3_aa: CAISGPGKDRGTTIYF

j_call: TRBJ2-3
v_call: TRBV10-2
cdr3_aa: CASSAGRSTDTQYF

j_call: TRBJ2-3
v_call: TRBV4-2
cdr3_aa: CASSQTGLGTDTQYF

j_call: TRBJ1-1
v_call: TRBV5-1
cdr3_aa: CASSSGQEYGTEAFF

j_call: TRBJ2-6
v_call: TRBV5-5
cdr3_aa: CASSLDGGKLLSGANVLTF

j_call: TRBJ2-1
v_call: TRBV5-1
cdr3_aa: CASSLAGGEKNEQFF

j_call: TRBJ2-6
v_call: TRBV29-1
cdr3_aa: CSVELDGSSGANVLTF

j_call: TRBJ1-2
v_call: TRBV27
cdr3_aa: CASSFIRGRGWMNGYTF

j_call: TRBJ2-1
v_call: TRBV20-1
cdr3_aa: CSARDVLAGVRNEQFF

j_call: TRBJ1-4
v_call: TRBV4-3
cdr3_aa: CASSQDGGATNEKLFF

j_call: TRBJ2-7
v_call: TRBV28
cdr3_aa: CASRGRRSEQYF

j_call: TRBJ2-2
v_call: TRBV2
cdr3_aa: CASKVSGTPWTGELFF

j_call: TRBJ2-5
v_call: TRBV19
cdr3_aa: CASSVRDQETQYF

j_call: TRBJ1-4
v_call: TRBV6-1
cdr3_aa: CASRGSGNNEKLFF

j_call: TRBJ2-1
v_call: TRBV29-1
cdr3_aa: CSAGRASEEQFF

j_call: TRBJ2-1
v_call: TRBV5-1
cdr3_aa: CASSLYGSGIDNEQFF

j_call: TRBJ2-1
v_call: TRBV28
cdr3_aa: CASSSGRSGNEQFF

j_call: TRBJ2-5
v_call: TRBV5-4
cdr3_aa: CASSFGGLIETQYF

j_call: TRBJ2-1
v_call: TRBV29-1
cdr3_aa: CSVRAVASYNEQFF